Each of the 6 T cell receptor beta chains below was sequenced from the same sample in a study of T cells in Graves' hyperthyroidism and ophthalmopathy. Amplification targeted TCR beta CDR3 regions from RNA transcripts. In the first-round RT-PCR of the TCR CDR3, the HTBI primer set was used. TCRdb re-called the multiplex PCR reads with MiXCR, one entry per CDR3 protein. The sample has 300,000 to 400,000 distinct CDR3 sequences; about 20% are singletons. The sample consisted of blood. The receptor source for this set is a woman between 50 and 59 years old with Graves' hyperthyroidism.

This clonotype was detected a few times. The DNA for the CDR3 is TGTGCCATCAGTGAGGGGCGGGGGAAGCAGTTCTTC. Its protein is CAISEGRGKQFF. The chain uses TRBV10-3 and TRBJ2-1, with TRBD2 matching 7 bases. J gave up 11 bases and V 2 bases, and 3 bases lay outside the gene matches. CDR3 length: 12 amino acids. Germline CDR1 and CDR2: ENHRY and SYGVKD.

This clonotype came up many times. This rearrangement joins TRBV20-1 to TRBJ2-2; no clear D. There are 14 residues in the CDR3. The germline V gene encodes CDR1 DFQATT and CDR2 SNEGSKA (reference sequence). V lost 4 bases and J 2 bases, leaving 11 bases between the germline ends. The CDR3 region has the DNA TGCAGTGCTACCGGTCAATCCAACACCGGGGAGCTGTTTTTT. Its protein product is CSATGQSNTGELFF.

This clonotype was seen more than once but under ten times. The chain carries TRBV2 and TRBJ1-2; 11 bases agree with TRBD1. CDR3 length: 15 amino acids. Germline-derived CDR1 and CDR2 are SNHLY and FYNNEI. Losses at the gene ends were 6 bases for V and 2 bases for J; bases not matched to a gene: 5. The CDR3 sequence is CASRGTGGQNYGYTF. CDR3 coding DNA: TGTGCCAGCAGGGGGACAGGGGGACAGAACTATGGCTACACCTTC.

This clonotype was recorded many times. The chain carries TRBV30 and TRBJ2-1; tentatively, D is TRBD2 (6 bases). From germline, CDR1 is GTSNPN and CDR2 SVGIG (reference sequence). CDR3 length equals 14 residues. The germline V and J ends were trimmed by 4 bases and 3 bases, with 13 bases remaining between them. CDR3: CAWTFWGVYNEQFF. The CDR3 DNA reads TGTGCCTGGACCTTCTGGGGGGTCTACAATGAGCAGTTCTTC.

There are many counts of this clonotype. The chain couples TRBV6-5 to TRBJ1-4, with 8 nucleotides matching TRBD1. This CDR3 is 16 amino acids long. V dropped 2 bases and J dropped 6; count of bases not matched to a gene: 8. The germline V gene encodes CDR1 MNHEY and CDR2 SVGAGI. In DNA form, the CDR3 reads TGTGCCAGCAGTTACGACGAGACAGGGGACGATGAAAAACTGTTTTTT. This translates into CASSYDETGDDEKLFF.

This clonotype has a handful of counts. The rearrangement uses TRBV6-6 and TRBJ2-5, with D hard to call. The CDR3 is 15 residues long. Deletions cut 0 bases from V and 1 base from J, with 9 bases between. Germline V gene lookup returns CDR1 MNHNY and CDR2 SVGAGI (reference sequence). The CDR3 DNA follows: TGTGCCAGCAGTTACTCGATAGCAAGCCAAGAGACCCAGTACTTC. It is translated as CASSYSIASQETQYF.